This T cell receptor (beta chain) was found in a study of neurological immune-mediated disorders. As for the study in general: Multiple sclerosis patients (n = 34) included approximately 31 with relapsing-remitting and 3 with secondary progressive disease. Findings and limits, study-wide: With the multiple sclerosis repertoire cluster, none of the clinical or MRI features showed an association. The highest TCR clonal expansion occurred in HTLV-1-associated myelopathy; multiple sclerosis fell below healthy controls.

Each sequencing run yielded over 170 million TCR-beta sequences from 15-18 subjects. From the 5' RACE reads, TCRdb called clonotypes with MiXCR, one entry per CDR3 protein. Of tens of thousands of distinct CDR3 sequences in the sample, around 5.8% were seen once. There are many counts of this clonotype. Antigen: not known. Germline assignment: CDR1 LGHNA and CDR2 YNFKEQ. The CDR3 runs to 15 residues. V dropped 3 bases and J dropped 2; count of bases not matched to a gene: 3. The clonotype was recovered from a young woman with multiple sclerosis. The chain uses TRBV4-2 and TRBJ2-1; 8 bases fit TRBD2. Sequenced sample: CD4+ T cells from blood. The CDR3 DNA reads as TGTGCCAGCAGCCACGGGGGGGCCACCTACAATGAGCAGTTCTTC. This codes for CASSHGGATYNEQFF.